Below are 9 T cell receptor beta chains sequenced from a single sample in a study of blood T cell repertoires in COVID-19. Assay used: immunoSEQ multiplex PCR; TCRdb lists only in-frame clones, some missing. This sample yields about 180,000 clones, of which about 80% are seen a single time; about 1.5% belongs to the top ten. What was sequenced was peripheral blood. Receptor source: a human donor in a cohort sampled during active COVID-19.

This clone was seen only a few times. This chain joins TRBV24-1 and TRBJ1-3, with a tentative D call TRBD1 (6 bases). CDR1 and CDR2 from the germline V gene are KGHDR and SFDVKD. The CDR3 loop spans 14 amino acids. V lost 5 bases and J lost 4, with 11 bases in between. The CDR3 region has the DNA TGTGCCACCAGTGTCACAGGGAGAGGAAACACCATATATTTT. This gives the protein CATSVTGRGNTIYF.

The rearrangement uses TRBV6-5 and TRBJ1-5; D gene ambiguous. There are 15 residues in the CDR3. Germline V gene data show CDR1 as MNHEY and CDR2 as SVGAGI. The ends were cut back, 5 bases at V and 4 bases at J, with 15 bases in the middle. Written as DNA, the CDR3 is TGTGCCAGCAGTCGTTACAGCTCCGAAAATCAGCCCCAGCATTTT. This gives the protein CASSRYSSENQPQHF.

The chain employs TRBV19 and TRBJ2-7; 7 bases line up with TRBD2. The J segment lost 1 base and the V segment lost 1 base, leaving 7 bases of the junction unmatched. CDR3 length: 16 residues. Germline V gene data show CDR1 as LNHDA and CDR2 as SQIVND (reference sequence). In DNA, the CDR3 is TGTGCCAGTAGTATAGCAGGCCGGGGAGGGTCCTACGAGCAGTACTTC. Its protein is CASSIAGRGGSYEQYF.

With regard to this clone: The junction departs from the called germline gene at one end, perhaps through a read error. The V and J genes are TRBV4-1 and TRBJ1-6; D remains ambiguous. The CDR3 contains 16 residues. The germline gives CDR1 MGHRA, CDR2 YSYEKL. The CDR3: CASSSPGGSYSSPLHF. The CDR3 region has the DNA TGCGCCAGCAGCTCCCCTGGCGGGAGTTATAGTTCACCCCTCCACTTT.

The chain links TRBV14 to TRBJ2-7, with D unresolved. Germline V lookup: CDR1 SGHDN, CDR2 FVKESK. V lost 4 bases to trimming and J lost 3 bases, with 13 bases between them. The CDR3 runs to 14 residues. CDR3: CASSPGGRNYEQYF. CDR3 bases: TGTGCCAGCAGCCCCGGCGGCAGAAACTACGAGCAGTACTTC. The whole variable domain, filled in from reference TRBV14 and TRBJ2-7, reads EAGVTQFPSHSVIEKGQTVTLRCDPISGHDNLYWYRRVMGKEIKFLLHFVKESKQDESGMPNNRFLAERTGGTYSTLKVQPAELEDSGVYFCASSPGGRNYEQYFGPGTRLTVT.

The chain carries TRBV9 and TRBJ1-1; D gene uncertain. This CDR3 is built from 16 residues. The V end was cut by 0 bases, the J end by 1 base, with 13 bases between. CDR1 is SGDLS, CDR2 YYNGEE, per germline. In DNA form, the CDR3 reads TGTGCCAGCAGCGTAGATCTGTTGGGCACGAACACTGAAGCTTTCTTT. As protein: CASSVDLLGTNTEAFF. Based on the CDR3 plus reference TRBV9 and TRBJ1-1, the full variable domain is DSGVTQTPKHLITATGQRVTLRCSPRSGDLSVYWYQQSLDQGLQFLIQYYNGEERAKGNILERFSAQQFPDLHSELNLSSLELGDSALYFCASSVDLLGTNTEAFFGQGTRLTVV.

This clone was seen once. V and J are TRBV6-2 or TRBV6-3 and TRBJ2-7; 11 bases match TRBD2. J was trimmed by 1 base and V by 2 bases; bases with no gene match: 7. The CDR3 runs 17 residues. CDR1 MNHEY and CDR2 SVGEGT come from the germline V gene. The CDR3 DNA is TGTGCCAGCAGTTACCCCACTAGCGGGGGTTTTTCCTACGAGCAGTACTTC. The encoded protein is CASSYPTSGGFSYEQYF.

The table lists this clone with a few counts. J is TRBJ1-2 and V is TRBV29-1, with TRBD1 identical over 7 bases. The CDR3 consists of 13 residues. The germline V gene encodes CDR1 SQVTM and CDR2 ANQGSEA. V lost 7 bases, J lost 2 bases, and 7 bases stayed unmatched. CDR3 amino acids: CSAHRGANYGYTF. The CDR3 nucleotides are TGCAGCGCTCACAGGGGAGCCAACTATGGCTACACCTTC.

The chain combines TRBV6-2 or TRBV6-3 with TRBJ1-1, with 8 bases lining up with TRBD1. Per germline, CDR1 MNHEY and CDR2 SVGEGT. This CDR3 contains 14 residues. V lost 4 bases to trimming and J lost 6 bases; unmatched junction nucleotides: 7. CDR3 coding DNA: TGTGCCAGCAGTTCCCAGGGGGCTGTACCTGAAGCTTTCTTT. Translated: CASSSQGAVPEAFF.